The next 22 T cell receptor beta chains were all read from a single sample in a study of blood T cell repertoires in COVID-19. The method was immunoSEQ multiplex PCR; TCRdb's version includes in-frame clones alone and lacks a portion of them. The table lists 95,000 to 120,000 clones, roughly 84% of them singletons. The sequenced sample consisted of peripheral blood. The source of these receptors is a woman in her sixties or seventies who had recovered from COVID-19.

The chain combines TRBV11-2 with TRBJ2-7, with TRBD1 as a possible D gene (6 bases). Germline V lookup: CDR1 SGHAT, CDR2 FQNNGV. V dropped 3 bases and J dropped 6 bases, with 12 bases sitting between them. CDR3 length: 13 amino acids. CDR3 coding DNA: TGTGCCAGCAGCTTCACAGGGTTTAGCGAGCAGTACTTC. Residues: CASSFTGFSEQYF.

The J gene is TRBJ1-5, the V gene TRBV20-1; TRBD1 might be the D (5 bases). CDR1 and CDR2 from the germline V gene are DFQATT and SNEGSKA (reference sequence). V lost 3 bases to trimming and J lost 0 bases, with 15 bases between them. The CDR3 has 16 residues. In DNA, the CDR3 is TGCAGTGCTAGTTTCGGGGGATCGCTTAGCAATCAGCCCCAGCATTTT. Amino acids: CSASFGGSLSNQPQHF.

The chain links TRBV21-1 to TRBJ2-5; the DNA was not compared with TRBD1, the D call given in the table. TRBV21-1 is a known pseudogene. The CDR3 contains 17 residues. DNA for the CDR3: TGTGCCAGCAGCAGGACAGGGGGAGGGGTACGCCCGGAGACCCAGTACTTC. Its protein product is CASSRTGGGVRPETQYF.

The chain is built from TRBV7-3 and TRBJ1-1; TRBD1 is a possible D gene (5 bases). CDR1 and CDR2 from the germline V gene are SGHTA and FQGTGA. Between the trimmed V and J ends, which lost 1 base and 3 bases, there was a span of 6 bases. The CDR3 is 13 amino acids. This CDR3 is CASSLRGDTEAFF. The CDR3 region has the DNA TGTGCCAGCAGCTTAAGGGGGGACACTGAAGCTTTCTTT.

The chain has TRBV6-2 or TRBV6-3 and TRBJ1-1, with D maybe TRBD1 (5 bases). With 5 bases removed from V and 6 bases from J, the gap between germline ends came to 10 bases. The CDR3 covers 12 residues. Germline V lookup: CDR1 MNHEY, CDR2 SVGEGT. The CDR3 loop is CASSRRVPEAFF. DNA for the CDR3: TGTGCCAGCAGTCGCAGGGTCCCTGAAGCTTTCTTT.

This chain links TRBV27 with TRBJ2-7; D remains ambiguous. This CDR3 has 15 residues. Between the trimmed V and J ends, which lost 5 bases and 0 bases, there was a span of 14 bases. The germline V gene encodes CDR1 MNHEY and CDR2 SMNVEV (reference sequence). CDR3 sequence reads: CASSSRLLSSYEQYF. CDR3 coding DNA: TGTGCCAGCAGTAGTAGACTTTTAAGCTCCTACGAGCAGTACTTC.

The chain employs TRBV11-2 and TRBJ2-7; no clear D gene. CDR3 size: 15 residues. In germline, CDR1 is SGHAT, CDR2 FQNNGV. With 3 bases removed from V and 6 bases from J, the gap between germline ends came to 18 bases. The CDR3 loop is CASSFYGRPPGEQYF. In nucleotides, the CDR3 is TGTGCCAGCAGCTTCTACGGCAGGCCGCCCGGCGAGCAGTACTTC.

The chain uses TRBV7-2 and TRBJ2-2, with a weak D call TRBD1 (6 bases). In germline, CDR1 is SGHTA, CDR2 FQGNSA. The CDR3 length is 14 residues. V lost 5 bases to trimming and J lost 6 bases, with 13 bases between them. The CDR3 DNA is TGTGCCAGCAGCCCTACAGGGTACGCCGGGGAGCTGTTTTTT. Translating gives CASSPTGYAGELFF.

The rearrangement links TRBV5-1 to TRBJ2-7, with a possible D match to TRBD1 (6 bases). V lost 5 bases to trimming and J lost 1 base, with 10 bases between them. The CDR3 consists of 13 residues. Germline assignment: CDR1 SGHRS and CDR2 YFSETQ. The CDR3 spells CASRGTTSYEQYF. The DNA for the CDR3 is TGCGCCAGCAGGGGGACAACTTCCTACGAGCAGTACTTC.

The CDR3 DNA follows: TGTGCCAGCTCCCAAGTGGCGGGACGCACAGATACGCAGTATTTT. Protein sequence: CASSQVAGRTDTQYF. The chain has TRBV18 and TRBJ2-3; D possibly corresponds to TRBD2 (6 bases). Per germline, CDR1 KGHSH and CDR2 LQKENI. V lost 6 bases and J lost 1, with 14 bases in between. The CDR3 covers 15 residues.

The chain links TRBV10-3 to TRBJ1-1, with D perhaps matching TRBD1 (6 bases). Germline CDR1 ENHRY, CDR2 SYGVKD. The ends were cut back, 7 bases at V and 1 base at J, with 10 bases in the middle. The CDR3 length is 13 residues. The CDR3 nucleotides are TGTGCCATCACCAGGACAGAGAACACTGAAGCTTTCTTT. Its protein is CAITRTENTEAFF.

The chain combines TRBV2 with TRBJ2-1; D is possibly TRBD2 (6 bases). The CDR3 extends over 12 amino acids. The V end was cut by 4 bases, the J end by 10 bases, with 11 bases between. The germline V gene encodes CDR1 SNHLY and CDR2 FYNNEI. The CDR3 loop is CASSVGGWEQFF. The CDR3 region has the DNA TGTGCCAGCAGTGTTGGGGGGTGGGAGCAGTTCTTC.

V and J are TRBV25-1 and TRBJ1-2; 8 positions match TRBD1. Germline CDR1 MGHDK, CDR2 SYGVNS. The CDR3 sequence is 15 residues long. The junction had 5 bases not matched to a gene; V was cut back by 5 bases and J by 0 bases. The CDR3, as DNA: TGTGCCAGCAGTAATACAGGGGGGACTAACTATGGCTACACCTTC. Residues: CASSNTGGTNYGYTF.

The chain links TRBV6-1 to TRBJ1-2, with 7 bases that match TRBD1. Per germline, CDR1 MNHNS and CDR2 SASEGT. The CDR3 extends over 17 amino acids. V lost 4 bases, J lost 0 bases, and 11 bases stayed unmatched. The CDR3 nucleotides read TGTGCCAGCAGTGGCCCCGGGACAGCCTCCTCTAACTATGGCTACACCTTC. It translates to CASSGPGTASSNYGYTF.

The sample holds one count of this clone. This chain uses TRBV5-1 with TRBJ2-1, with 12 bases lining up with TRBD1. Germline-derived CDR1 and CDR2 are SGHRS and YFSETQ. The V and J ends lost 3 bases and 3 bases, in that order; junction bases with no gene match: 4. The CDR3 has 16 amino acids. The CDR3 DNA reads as TGCGCCAGCAGCTCAGGGACAGGGGGCATCTACAATGAGCAGTTCTTC. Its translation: CASSSGTGGIYNEQFF.

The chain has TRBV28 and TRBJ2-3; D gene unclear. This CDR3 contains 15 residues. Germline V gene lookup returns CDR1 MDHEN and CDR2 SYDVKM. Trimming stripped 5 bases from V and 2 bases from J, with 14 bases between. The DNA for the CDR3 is TGTGCCAGCAGTCCCCAACGACTTTTCACAGATACGCAGTATTTT. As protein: CASSPQRLFTDTQYF.

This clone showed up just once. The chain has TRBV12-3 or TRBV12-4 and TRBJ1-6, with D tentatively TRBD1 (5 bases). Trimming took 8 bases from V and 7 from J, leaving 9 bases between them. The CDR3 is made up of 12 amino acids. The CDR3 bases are TGTGCCAGCGGGGACTTCAATTCACCCCTCCACTTT. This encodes CASGDFNSPLHF.

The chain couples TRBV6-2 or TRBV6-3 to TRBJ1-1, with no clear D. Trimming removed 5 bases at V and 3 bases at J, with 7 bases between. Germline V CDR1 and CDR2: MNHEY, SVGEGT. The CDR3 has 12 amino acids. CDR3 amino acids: CASSDLYTEAFF. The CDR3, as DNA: TGTGCCAGCAGTGACTTATACACTGAAGCTTTCTTT.

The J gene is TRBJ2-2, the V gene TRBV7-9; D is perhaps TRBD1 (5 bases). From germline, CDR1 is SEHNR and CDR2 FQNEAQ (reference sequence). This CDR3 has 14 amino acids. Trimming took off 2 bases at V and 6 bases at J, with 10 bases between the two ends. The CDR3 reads CASSLFRDPGELFF. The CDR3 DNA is TGTGCCAGCAGCTTATTCAGGGATCCCGGGGAGCTGTTTTTT.

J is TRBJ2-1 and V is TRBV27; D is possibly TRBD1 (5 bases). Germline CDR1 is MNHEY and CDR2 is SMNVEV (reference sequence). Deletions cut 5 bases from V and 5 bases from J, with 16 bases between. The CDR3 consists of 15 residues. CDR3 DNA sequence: TGTGCCAGCAGTACCTGGGGCCCCGGCGACAATGAGCAGTTCTTC. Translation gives CASSTWGPGDNEQFF.

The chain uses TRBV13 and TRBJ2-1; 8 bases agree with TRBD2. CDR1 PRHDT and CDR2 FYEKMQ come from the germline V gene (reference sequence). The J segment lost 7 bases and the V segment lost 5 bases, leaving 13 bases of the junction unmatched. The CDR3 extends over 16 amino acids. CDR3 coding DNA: TGTGCCAGCAGCCCCACTCCTGGGACTAGTATGAATGAGCAGTTCTTC. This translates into CASSPTPGTSMNEQFF. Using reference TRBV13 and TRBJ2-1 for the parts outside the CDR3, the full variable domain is AAGVIQSPRHLIKEKRETATLKCYPIPRHDTVYWYQQGPGQDPQFLISFYEKMQSDKGSIPDRFSAQQFSDYHSELNMSSLELGDSALYFCASSPTPGTSMNEQFFGPGTRLTVL.

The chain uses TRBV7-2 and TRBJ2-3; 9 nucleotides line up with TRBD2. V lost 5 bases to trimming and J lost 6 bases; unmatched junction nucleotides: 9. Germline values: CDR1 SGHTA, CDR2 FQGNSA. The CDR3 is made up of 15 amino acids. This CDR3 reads CASSQGLAYYDTQYF. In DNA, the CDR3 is TGTGCCAGCAGCCAGGGACTAGCATATTACGATACGCAGTATTTT.